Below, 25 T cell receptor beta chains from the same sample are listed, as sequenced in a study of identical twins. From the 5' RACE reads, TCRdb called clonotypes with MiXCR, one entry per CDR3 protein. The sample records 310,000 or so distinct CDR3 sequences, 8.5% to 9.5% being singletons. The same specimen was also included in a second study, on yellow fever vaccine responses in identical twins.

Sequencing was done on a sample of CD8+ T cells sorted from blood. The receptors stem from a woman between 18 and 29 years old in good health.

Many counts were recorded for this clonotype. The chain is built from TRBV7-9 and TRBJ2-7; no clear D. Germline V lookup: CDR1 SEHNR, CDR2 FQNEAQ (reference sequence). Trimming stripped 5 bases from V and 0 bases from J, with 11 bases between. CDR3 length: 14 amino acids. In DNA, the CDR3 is TGTGCCAGCAGCGCCGACGAGAGCTCCTACGAGCAGTACTTC. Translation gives CASSADESSYEQYF.

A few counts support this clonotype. This CDR3 is CASRSFNEQFF. The CDR3 bases are TGTGCCAGCCGGTCATTCAATGAGCAGTTCTTC. This rearrangement joins TRBV27 to TRBJ2-1; D is uncertain. The CDR3 loop spans 11 amino acids. Looked up from germline, CDR1 is MNHEY and CDR2 is SMNVEV (reference sequence). V was trimmed by 8 bases and J by 6 bases, leaving 8 bases between them.

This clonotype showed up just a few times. The CDR3, as DNA: TGTGCCAGCAGTACAATGTCCGGGGAGCTGTTTTTT. Its translation: CASSTMSGELFF. The chain joins TRBV28 to TRBJ2-2; no reliable D call. The CDR3 sequence is 12 residues long. The germline V gene has CDR1 MDHEN and CDR2 SYDVKM. V dropped 5 bases and J dropped 6 bases, with 7 bases sitting between them.

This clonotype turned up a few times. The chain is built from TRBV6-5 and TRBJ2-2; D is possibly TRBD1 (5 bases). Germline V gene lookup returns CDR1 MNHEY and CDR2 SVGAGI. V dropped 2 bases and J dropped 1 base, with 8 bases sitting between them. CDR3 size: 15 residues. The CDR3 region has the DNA TGTGCCAGCAGTTACGGGGCAGAGAACACCGGGGAGCTGTTTTTT. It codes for CASSYGAENTGELFF.

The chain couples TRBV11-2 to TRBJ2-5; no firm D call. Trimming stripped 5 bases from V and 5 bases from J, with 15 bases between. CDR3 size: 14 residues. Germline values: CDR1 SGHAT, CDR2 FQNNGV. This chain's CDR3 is CASSPPNTGETQYF. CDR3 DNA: TGTGCCAGCAGCCCCCCCAATACTGGGGAGACCCAGTACTTC.

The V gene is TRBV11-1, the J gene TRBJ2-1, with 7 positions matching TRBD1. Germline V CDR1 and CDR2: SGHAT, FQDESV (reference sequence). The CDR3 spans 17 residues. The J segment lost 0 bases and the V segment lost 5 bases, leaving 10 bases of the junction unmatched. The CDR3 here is CASSDRDRRSSYNEQFF. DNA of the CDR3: TGTGCCAGCAGCGACCGGGACAGAAGGAGCTCCTACAATGAGCAGTTCTTC.

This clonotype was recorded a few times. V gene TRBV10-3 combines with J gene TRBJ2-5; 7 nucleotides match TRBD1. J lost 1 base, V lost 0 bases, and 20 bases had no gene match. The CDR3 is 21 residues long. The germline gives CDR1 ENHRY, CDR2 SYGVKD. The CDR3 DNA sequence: TGTGCCATCAGTGAGTCGTTGGGCAGGGGGAGAAGCCGGCCCATCCAAGAGACCCAGTACTTC. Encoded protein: CAISESLGRGRSRPIQETQYF.

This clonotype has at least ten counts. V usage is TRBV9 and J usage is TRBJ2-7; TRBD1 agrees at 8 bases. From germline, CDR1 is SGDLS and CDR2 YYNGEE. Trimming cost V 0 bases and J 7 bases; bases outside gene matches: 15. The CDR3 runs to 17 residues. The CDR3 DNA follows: TGTGCCAGCAGCGTAGGACCGTTTGGACAGGGTTTGGAAGAGCAGTACTTC. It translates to CASSVGPFGQGLEEQYF.

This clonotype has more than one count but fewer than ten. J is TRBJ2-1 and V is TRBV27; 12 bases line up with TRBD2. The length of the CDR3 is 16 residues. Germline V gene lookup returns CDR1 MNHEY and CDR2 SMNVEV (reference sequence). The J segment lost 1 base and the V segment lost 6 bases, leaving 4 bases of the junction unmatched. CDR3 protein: CASSPGLAGSYNEQFF. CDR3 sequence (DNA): TGTGCCAGCAGCCCCGGACTAGCGGGGTCCTACAATGAGCAGTTCTTC.

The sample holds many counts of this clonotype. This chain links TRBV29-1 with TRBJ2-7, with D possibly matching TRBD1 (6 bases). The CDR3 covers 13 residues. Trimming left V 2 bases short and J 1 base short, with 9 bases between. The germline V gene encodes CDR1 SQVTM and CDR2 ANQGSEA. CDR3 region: CSVEYRASYEQYF. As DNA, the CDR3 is TGCAGCGTTGAATACAGGGCTTCCTACGAGCAGTACTTC.

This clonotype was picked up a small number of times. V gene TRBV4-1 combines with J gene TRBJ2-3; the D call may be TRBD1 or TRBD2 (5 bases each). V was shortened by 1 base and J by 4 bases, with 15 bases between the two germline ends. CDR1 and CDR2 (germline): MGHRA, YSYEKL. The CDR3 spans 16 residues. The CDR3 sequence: CASSQAGTYGADTQYF. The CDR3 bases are TGCGCCAGCAGCCAAGCCGGGACCTATGGGGCAGATACGCAGTATTTT.

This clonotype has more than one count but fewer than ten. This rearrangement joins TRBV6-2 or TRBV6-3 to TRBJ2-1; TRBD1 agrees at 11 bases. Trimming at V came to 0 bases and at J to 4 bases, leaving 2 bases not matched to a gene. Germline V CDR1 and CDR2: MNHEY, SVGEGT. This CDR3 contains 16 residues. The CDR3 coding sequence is TGTGCCAGCAGTTACTCCGGGACAGGGGGGTACAATGAGCAGTTCTTC. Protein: CASSYSGTGGYNEQFF.

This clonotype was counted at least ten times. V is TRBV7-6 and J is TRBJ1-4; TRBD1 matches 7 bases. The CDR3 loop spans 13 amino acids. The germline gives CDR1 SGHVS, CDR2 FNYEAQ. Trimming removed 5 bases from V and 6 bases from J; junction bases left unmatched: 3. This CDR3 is CASSDGTDEKLFF. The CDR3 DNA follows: TGTGCCAGCAGCGATGGGACAGATGAAAAACTGTTTTTT.

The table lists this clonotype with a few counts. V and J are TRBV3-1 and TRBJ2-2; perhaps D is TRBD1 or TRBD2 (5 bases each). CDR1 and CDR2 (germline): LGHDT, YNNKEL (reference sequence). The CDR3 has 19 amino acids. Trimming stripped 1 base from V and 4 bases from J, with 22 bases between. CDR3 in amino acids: CASSQGWDQTGPGTGELFF. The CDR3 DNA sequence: TGTGCCAGCAGCCAAGGATGGGACCAAACGGGCCCGGGCACCGGGGAGCTGTTTTTT.

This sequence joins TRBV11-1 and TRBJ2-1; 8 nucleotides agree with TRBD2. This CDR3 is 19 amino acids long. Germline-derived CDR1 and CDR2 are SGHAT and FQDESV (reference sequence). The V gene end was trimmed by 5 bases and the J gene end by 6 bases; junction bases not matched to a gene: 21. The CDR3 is CASSPKSGLADEPSNEQFF. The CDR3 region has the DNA TGTGCCAGCAGCCCAAAGTCCGGACTAGCAGACGAACCGTCCAATGAGCAGTTCTTC.

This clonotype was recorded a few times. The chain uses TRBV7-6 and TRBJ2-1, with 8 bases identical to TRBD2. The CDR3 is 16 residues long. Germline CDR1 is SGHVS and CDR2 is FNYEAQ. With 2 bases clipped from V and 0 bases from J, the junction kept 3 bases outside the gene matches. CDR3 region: CASSLTLADSYNEQFF. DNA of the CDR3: TGTGCCAGCAGCTTAACACTAGCGGACTCCTACAATGAGCAGTTCTTC.

CDR3 protein: CASSQDRVRTRSGDTQYF. The CDR3 region has the DNA TGCGCCAGCAGCCAAGATAGGGTTCGGACTCGCTCCGGGGATACGCAGTATTTT. The J gene is TRBJ2-3, the V gene TRBV4-1; a weak D match, TRBD2 (5 bases). The CDR3 is made up of 18 amino acids. V was clipped by 0 bases and J by 6 bases, with 22 bases between them. Germline lookup yields CDR1 MGHRA and CDR2 YSYEKL.

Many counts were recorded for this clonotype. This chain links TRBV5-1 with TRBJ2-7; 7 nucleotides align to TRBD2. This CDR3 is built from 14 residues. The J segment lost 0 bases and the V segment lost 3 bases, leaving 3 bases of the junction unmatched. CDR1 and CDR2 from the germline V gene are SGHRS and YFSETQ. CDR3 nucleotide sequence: TGCGCCAGCAGCTCTAGCGGTCTCTCCTACGAGCAGTACTTC. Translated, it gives CASSSSGLSYEQYF.

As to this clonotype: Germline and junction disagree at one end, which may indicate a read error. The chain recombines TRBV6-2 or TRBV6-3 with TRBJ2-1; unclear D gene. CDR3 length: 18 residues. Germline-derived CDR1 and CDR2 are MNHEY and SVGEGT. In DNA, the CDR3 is TGTACCAGCAGTTTAGTTTCGGGCCGCACCAACCGAGTCAATGAGCAGTTCTTC. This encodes CTSSLVSGRTNRVNEQFF.

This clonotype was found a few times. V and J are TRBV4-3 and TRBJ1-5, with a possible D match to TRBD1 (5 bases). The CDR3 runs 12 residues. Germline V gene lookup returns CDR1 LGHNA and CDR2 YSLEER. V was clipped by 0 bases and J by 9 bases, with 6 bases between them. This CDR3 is CASSQEGGPQHF. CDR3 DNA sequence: TGCGCCAGCAGCCAAGAGGGGGGGCCCCAGCATTTT.

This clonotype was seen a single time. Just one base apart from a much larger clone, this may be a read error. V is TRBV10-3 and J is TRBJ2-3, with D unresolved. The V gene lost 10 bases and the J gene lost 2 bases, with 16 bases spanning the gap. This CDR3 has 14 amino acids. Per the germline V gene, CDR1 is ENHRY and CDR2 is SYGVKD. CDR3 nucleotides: TGTGCCACTACAGAAGACATATCCACAGATACGCAGTATTTT. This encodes CATTEDISTDTQYF.

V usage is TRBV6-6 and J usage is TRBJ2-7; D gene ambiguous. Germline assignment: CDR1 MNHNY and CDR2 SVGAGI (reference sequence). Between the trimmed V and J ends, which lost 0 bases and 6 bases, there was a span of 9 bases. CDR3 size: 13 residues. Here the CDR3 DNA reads TGTGCCAGCAGTTACTCGATTGGTCGCGAGCAGTACTTC. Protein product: CASSYSIGREQYF.

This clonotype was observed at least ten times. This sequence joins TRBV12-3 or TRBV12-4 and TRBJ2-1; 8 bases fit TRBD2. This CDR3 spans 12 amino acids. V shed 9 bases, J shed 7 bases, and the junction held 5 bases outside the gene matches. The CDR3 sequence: CASARGRNEQFF. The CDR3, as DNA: TGTGCCAGTGCCCGCGGGAGGAATGAGCAGTTCTTC.

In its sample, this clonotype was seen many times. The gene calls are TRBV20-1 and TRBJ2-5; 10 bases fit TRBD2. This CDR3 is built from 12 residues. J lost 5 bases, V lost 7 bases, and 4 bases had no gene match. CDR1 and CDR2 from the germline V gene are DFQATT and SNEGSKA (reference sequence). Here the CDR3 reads CSDGTSEETQYF. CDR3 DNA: TGCAGTGACGGGACTAGCGAGGAGACCCAGTACTTC.

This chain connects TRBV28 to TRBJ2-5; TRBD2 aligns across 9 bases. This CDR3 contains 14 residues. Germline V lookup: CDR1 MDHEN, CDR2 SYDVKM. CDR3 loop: CAGSASGVLGTQYF. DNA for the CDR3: TGTGCTGGGAGCGCTAGCGGGGTCCTTGGGACCCAGTACTTC.